These 7 T cell receptor beta chains originate from one sample sequenced in a study of T cells expressing NK-cell markers. TCRdb re-called the 5' RACE reads; every CDR3 protein appears as one record, without DNA. Here the sample table reports about 260,000 distinct CDR3 sequences. Sequencing used blood T cells: a sorted CD56 or NKG2C T cell subset, CD4+ or CD8+ T cells, or bulk PBMC T cells (not recorded which). The receptors were gathered from a woman between 18 and 69 years old in good health.

The chain couples TRBV5-1 to TRBJ2-5; TCRdb reports TRBD1, a call that lacks DNA to check it against. CDR3 size: 14 residues. Germline lookup yields CDR1 SGHRS and CDR2 YFSETQ. CDR3 in amino acids: CASSLGDLGETQYF.

This chain links TRBV6-1 with TRBJ2-2; TCRdb designates TRBD2, a call that cannot be tested without DNA. Germline CDR1 MNHNS, CDR2 SASEGT. This CDR3 region has 16 residues. The CDR3 loop is CASSRSGSSNTGELFF.

The chain couples TRBV6-2 or TRBV6-3 to TRBJ2-2; with no DNA, the TCRdb D assignment of TRBD2 cannot be verified. The CDR3 extends over 12 amino acids. Germline lookup yields CDR1 MNHEY and CDR2 SVGEGT. The CDR3 spells CASSYRPLELFF.

The genes are TRBV28 and TRBJ2-7. The CDR3 extends over 15 amino acids. Germline-derived CDR1 and CDR2 are MDHEN and SYDVKM. This CDR3 is CASSRSGRGRYEQYF.

The chain employs TRBV30 and TRBJ2-1. The length of the CDR3 is 13 residues. Looked up from germline, CDR1 is GTSNPN and CDR2 is SVGIG (reference sequence). This chain's CDR3 is CAWLSGLHNEQFF. Based on the CDR3 plus reference TRBV30 and TRBJ2-1, the full variable domain is SQTIHQWPATLVQPVGSPLSLECTVEGTSNPNLYWYRQAAGRGLQLLFYSVGIGQISSEVPQNLSASRPQDRQFILSSKKLLLSDSGFYLCAWLSGLHNEQFFGPGTRLTVL.

The chain recombines TRBV14 with TRBJ1-2; TCRdb lists TRBD1, though no DNA is available to test this call. The CDR3 is made up of 13 amino acids. Germline V gene sequence: CDR1 SGHDN, CDR2 FVKESK. CDR3 loop: CASSPTGVHGYTF.

The rearrangement joins TRBV5-5 to TRBJ1-4. This CDR3 has 15 residues. Germline values: CDR1 SGHKS, CDR2 YYEKEE (reference sequence). CDR3 loop: CASRPVATTNEKLFF. The entire variable domain, with the rest obtained from reference TRBV5-5 and TRBJ1-4, is as follows: DAGVTQSPTHLIKTRGQQVTLRCSPISGHKSVSWYQQVLGQGPQFIFQYYEKEERGRGNFPDRFSARQFPNYSSELNVNALLLGDSALYLCASRPVATTNEKLFFGSGTQLSVL.